There are a few counts of the clone carrying this TCR beta chain. The antigen remains undetermined. Regarding the study as a whole: Tumor Tregs overlapped most with tumor, then blood, naive CD4+ cells.

TCRdb independently ran MiXCR on the 5' RACE reads; one entry per CDR3 protein. The table has roughly 56,000 distinct CDR3 sequences, almost 30% seen once; the top ten hold roughly 2%. The sample consisted of tumor-infiltrating naive CD4+ T cells sorted from the breast tumor. Subset in this sample: naive CD4+ T cells, CD4+CD45RA+CD25-. This clonotype was obtained from a female donor with breast cancer.

Here the CDR3 DNA reads TGCGCCAGCAGCTTAGAACGCTCGGTCACTGAAGCTTTCTTT. Its protein product is CASSLERSVTEAFF. The chain recombines TRBV5-1 with TRBJ1-1; D is unresolved. The germline V gene encodes CDR1 SGHRS and CDR2 YFSETQ. Trimming took 2 bases from V and 4 from J, leaving 12 bases between them. The CDR3 sequence is 14 residues long.